The 27 T cell receptor beta chains below were found in one sample sequenced in a study of Ad26.COV2.S vaccination and SARS-CoV-2 variants. The treatment was: around 19 received Ad26.COV2.S at low or high dose, single or two shots; about five received placebo; per-sample allocation not given. Sampling was performed 63 days after the first vaccine or placebo injection. Profiled with immunoSEQ multiplex PCR; TCRdb holds only in-frame clones, not every one. The profile shows just over 350,000 clones, approximately 84% of them singletons. This material consisted of peripheral blood, taken in a trial of Ad26.COV2.S vaccine versus placebo. These receptors were obtained from a person aged 18-65 years who received the Ad26.COV2.S COVID-19 vaccine or a placebo.

This chain joins TRBV6-1 and TRBJ1-2; D uncertain. The germline V gene encodes CDR1 MNHNS and CDR2 SASEGT. This CDR3 spans 11 amino acids. The ends were cut back, 2 bases at V and 2 bases at J, with 0 bases in the middle. The CDR3: CASSENYGYTF. CDR3 DNA sequence: TGTGCCAGCAGTGAAAACTATGGCTACACCTTC.

The V gene is TRBV12-5, the J gene TRBJ2-5; TRBD2 matches 9 bases. Germline V gives CDR1 LGHNT, CDR2 FRNRAP. This CDR3 comprises 15 residues. V dropped 3 bases and J dropped 4; count of bases not matched to a gene: 6. In DNA form, the CDR3 reads TGTGCTAGTGGTTTATGGCGGGAGGGCGGAGAGACCCAGTACTTC. Its translation: CASGLWREGGETQYF. Filled out from reference TRBV12-5 and TRBJ2-5, the complete variable domain reads DARVTQTPRHKVTEMGQEVTMRCQPILGHNTVFWYRQTMMQGLELLAYFRNRAPLDDSGMPKDRFSAEMPDATLATLKIQPSEPRDSAVYFCASGLWREGGETQYFGPGTRLLVL.

The chain couples TRBV4-1 to TRBJ2-7; possibly TRBD1 or TRBD2 for D (5 bases each). The CDR3 consists of 15 residues. V was pared by 4 bases and J by 0 bases, with 13 bases between. Germline V gene data show CDR1 as MGHRA and CDR2 as YSYEKL. This CDR3 reads CASSPRVDSSYEQYF. The DNA for the CDR3 is TGCGCCAGCAGCCCGAGGGTTGACAGCTCCTACGAGCAGTACTTC.

The V call is TRBV4-3, the J call TRBJ2-5; 7 bases align to TRBD1. J gave up 3 bases and V 0 bases, and 7 bases lay outside the gene matches. This CDR3 has 16 amino acids. Germline CDR1 is LGHNA and CDR2 is YSLEER. The CDR3 region has the DNA TGCGCCAGCAGCCAAGAAGATAGGGGGCGCGAAGAGACCCAGTACTTC. It codes for CASSQEDRGREETQYF.

The rearrangement links TRBV7-2 to TRBJ2-5; 12 bases align to TRBD2. Losses at the gene ends were 4 bases for V and 2 bases for J; bases not matched to a gene: 5. The V gene's germline CDR1 is SGHTA and CDR2 FQGNSA. This CDR3 is built from 16 residues. The CDR3 reads CASSSGLAGKQETQYF. CDR3 nucleotides: TGTGCCAGCAGCTCCGGACTAGCGGGAAAACAAGAGACCCAGTACTTC.

The chain recombines TRBV19 with TRBJ2-3; the match to TRBD1 covers 7 bases. From germline, CDR1 is LNHDA and CDR2 SQIVND (reference sequence). V was pared by 10 bases and J by 1 base, with 11 bases of the junction left unmatched. The CDR3 totals 15 residues. The CDR3 DNA follows: TGTGCCACATCCCGGAACAGGGGAGGCACAGATACGCAGTATTTT. Protein sequence: CATSRNRGGTDTQYF.

This clone was seen once. The V call is TRBV4-3, the J call TRBJ2-7; 9 nucleotides line up with TRBD2. CDR1 and CDR2 (germline): LGHNA, YSLEER. This CDR3 contains 16 residues. The ends lost 4 bases at V and 2 bases at J; junction bases unmatched: 9. CDR3 sequence (DNA): TGCGCCAGCAGCCTAAACCCTAGCGGGAAGACCTACGAGCAGTACTTC. Protein product: CASSLNPSGKTYEQYF.

This sequence joins TRBV29-1 and TRBJ2-2, with 7 nucleotides matching TRBD2. Germline trimming cut 3 bases from V and 6 bases from J; bases unmatched to any gene: 7. The CDR3 length is 14 residues. Per the germline V gene, CDR1 is SQVTM and CDR2 is ANQGSEA. CDR3 DNA: TGCAGCGTTGACCCGGGGAGGGTCGCCGGGGAGCTGTTTTTT. Its protein is CSVDPGRVAGELFF.

This clone showed up just once. The V gene is TRBV15, the J gene TRBJ2-3; D unresolved. The germline gives CDR1 LNHNV, CDR2 YYDKDF (reference sequence). The V end was cut by 3 bases, the J end by 5 bases, with 9 bases between. The CDR3 runs to 13 residues. The CDR3 nucleotides read TGTGCCACCAGCAGGGTCAAGGGAGATACGCAGTATTTT. The encoded protein is CATSRVKGDTQYF. The full variable domain, completed using reference TRBV15 and TRBJ2-3, is DAMVIQNPRYQVTQFGKPVTLSCSQTLNHNVMYWYQQKSSQAPKLLFHYYDKDFNNEADTPDNFQSRRPNTSFCFLDIRSPGLGDTAMYLCATSRVKGDTQYFGPGTRLTVL.

This clone has only one observation. The J gene is TRBJ2-1, the V gene TRBV27; D perhaps matches TRBD1 (5 bases). The CDR3 covers 17 residues. Trimming took 4 bases from V and 0 from J, leaving 16 bases between them. Germline CDR1 MNHEY, CDR2 SMNVEV (reference sequence). CDR3 sequence (DNA): TGTGCCAGCAGTTCCATAAGACAGATTAGCTCCTACAATGAGCAGTTCTTC. Translated: CASSSIRQISSYNEQFF.

The V gene is TRBV7-6, the J gene TRBJ2-2; TRBD1 matches at 7 bases. Trimming at V came to 4 bases and at J to 5 bases, leaving 10 bases not matched to a gene. The CDR3 sequence is 16 residues long. The germline CDR1 and CDR2 sequences are SGHVS and FNYEAQ. The CDR3, as DNA: TGTGCCAGCAGCTCCGACAACAGGGGAAATACCGGGGAGCTGTTTTTT. Protein product: CASSSDNRGNTGELFF.

The chain is built from TRBV6-5 and TRBJ2-1, with TRBD2 identical over 7 bases. The CDR3 is made up of 15 amino acids. CDR1 is MNHEY and CDR2 is SVGAGI in the germline V gene. V gave up 5 bases and J gave up 3 bases; unmatched junction bases: 7. Here the CDR3 reads CASSRSGVIYNEQFF. The CDR3 DNA follows: TGTGCCAGCAGTCGAAGCGGGGTTATCTACAATGAGCAGTTCTTC.

In its sample, this clone was seen a few times. V usage is TRBV3-1 (or the pseudogene TRBV3-2) and J usage is TRBJ2-5; D might be TRBD1 or TRBD2, each matching 5 bases. The germline V gene has CDR1 LGHDT and CDR2 YNNKEL (reference sequence). Trimming took 3 bases from V and 5 from J, leaving 19 bases between them. This CDR3 spans 16 amino acids. In DNA, the CDR3 is TGTGCCAGCAGCCATACGGGCAGGGAAGCGGTGGAGACCCAGTACTTC. This translates into CASSHTGREAVETQYF.

The V gene is TRBV27, the J gene TRBJ2-1; TRBD2 matches at 8 bases. The CDR3 extends over 15 amino acids. V gave up 4 bases and J gave up 3 bases; unmatched junction bases: 5. Germline loops: CDR1 MNHEY, CDR2 SMNVEV (reference sequence). The CDR3 DNA follows: TGTGCCAGCAGTTCGAGCGGGAGCAGCTACAATGAGCAGTTCTTC. Amino acid sequence: CASSSSGSSYNEQFF.

V usage is TRBV18 and J usage is TRBJ1-4; D possibly corresponds to TRBD1 (5 bases). Trimming pared 1 base from V and 6 bases from J, leaving 9 bases between. This CDR3 is 14 amino acids long. Germline CDR1 KGHSH, CDR2 LQKENI. The CDR3 DNA is TGTGCCAGCTCACCACTCTCCAGGGATGAAAAACTGTTTTTT. Residues: CASSPLSRDEKLFF.

This clone showed up just a few times. The chain has TRBV27 and TRBJ2-7; no reliable D call. Germline V gene lookup returns CDR1 MNHEY and CDR2 SMNVEV (reference sequence). The CDR3 runs to 14 residues. The ends were cut back, 6 bases at V and 4 bases at J, with 16 bases in the middle. The CDR3 sequence is CASSRRWGLYEQYF. In DNA form, the CDR3 reads TGTGCCAGCAGCCGGCGGTGGGGTCTATACGAGCAGTACTTC.

The chain couples TRBV29-1 to TRBJ2-3, with D hard to call. V lost 3 bases to trimming and J lost 2 bases, with 6 bases between them. The CDR3 has 12 residues. Germline V gives CDR1 SQVTM, CDR2 ANQGSEA. CDR3 sequence (DNA): TGCAGCGTTGATGGTCACACAGATACGCAGTATTTT. Its protein is CSVDGHTDTQYF.

The chain uses TRBV14 and TRBJ2-3; a weak D match, TRBD2 (6 bases). V gave up 3 bases and J gave up 2 bases, with 18 bases separating them. Germline V CDR1 and CDR2: SGHDN, FVKESK. This CDR3 comprises 17 residues. The CDR3 loop reads CASSQVVRTTNTDTQYF. CDR3 bases: TGTGCCAGCAGCCAGGTGGTAAGGACTACCAACACAGATACGCAGTATTTT.

V and J are TRBV18 and TRBJ2-5; D is perhaps TRBD1 (6 bases). The CDR3 runs 16 residues. V was pared by 3 bases and J by 5 bases, with 19 bases between. Germline CDR1 reads KGHSH; CDR2 reads LQKENI. CDR3 protein: CASSPSPGQFNETQYF. CDR3 DNA: TGTGCCAGCTCACCTTCGCCGGGACAATTTAACGAGACCCAGTACTTC.

The gene calls are TRBV5-4 and TRBJ2-1; D tentatively fits TRBD1 or TRBD2 (6 bases each). With 5 bases removed from V and 2 bases from J, the gap between germline ends came to 14 bases. The germline V gene has CDR1 SGHNT and CDR2 YYREEE (reference sequence). This CDR3 is 15 amino acids long. The CDR3, as DNA: TGTGCCAGCAGGGTTTGGGGGGCAACCTACAATGAGCAGTTCTTC. This gives the protein CASRVWGATYNEQFF.

V usage is TRBV7-2 and J usage is TRBJ2-7; a possible D gene is TRBD1 (6 bases). This CDR3 region has 16 residues. CDR1 is SGHTA and CDR2 is FQGNSA in the germline V gene. Trimming pared 5 bases from V and 1 base from J, leaving 18 bases between. CDR3 residues: CASSASPDSWSYEQYF. The CDR3 DNA reads as TGTGCCAGCAGCGCCTCCCCGGACAGTTGGTCCTACGAGCAGTACTTC.

This clone was picked up one time. This chain joins TRBV3-1 (or the pseudogene TRBV3-2) and TRBJ1-4; D call uncertain. The CDR3 has 15 amino acids. The V and J ends lost 4 bases and 0 bases respectively, with 9 bases between them. Germline CDR1 and CDR2: LGHDT and YNNKEL (reference sequence). The CDR3 DNA is TGTGCCAGCAGCCCCTGGACCGCAACTAATGAAAAACTGTTTTTT. It codes for CASSPWTATNEKLFF.

The chain has TRBV23-1 and TRBJ1-5; 10 nucleotides agree with TRBD1. TRBV23-1 is designated an ORF whose function remains uncertain. J was trimmed by 2 bases and V by 2 bases; bases with no gene match: 9. The CDR3 extends over 18 amino acids. CDR3 sequence: CASSQRNRDRGCNQPQHF. DNA for the CDR3: TGCGCCAGCAGTCAACGTAACCGGGACAGGGGTTGCAATCAGCCCCAGCATTTT.

The V and J genes are TRBV30 and TRBJ2-5, with D uncertain. The CDR3 contains 13 residues. Trimming cost V 3 bases and J 5 bases, with 13 bases left between them. Looked up from germline, CDR1 is GTSNPN and CDR2 is SVGIG (reference sequence). The CDR3: CAWSSGGTETQYF. The CDR3, as DNA: TGTGCCTGGAGCTCCGGTGGAACTGAGACCCAGTACTTC. The whole variable domain, remainder taken from reference TRBV30 and TRBJ2-5, is SQTIHQWPATLVQPVGSPLSLECTVEGTSNPNLYWYRQAAGRGLQLLFYSVGIGQISSEVPQNLSASRPQDRQFILSSKKLLLSDSGFYLCAWSSGGTETQYFGPGTRLLVL.

The chain recombines TRBV30 with TRBJ1-2, with 8 bases aligning to TRBD1. The CDR3 covers 15 residues. CDR1 is GTSNPN and CDR2 is SVGIG in the germline V gene (reference sequence). V shed 4 bases, J shed 5 bases, and the junction held 12 bases outside the gene matches. The DNA for the CDR3 is TGTGCCTGGACCCCGGAGCCGGGACAGGCTTATGGCTACACCTTC. Its translation is CAWTPEPGQAYGYTF.

The V and J genes are TRBV11-3 and TRBJ2-1; weak D call: TRBD2 (5 bases). The germline CDR1 and CDR2 sequences are SGHNT and YENEEA. V was pared by 0 bases and J by 3 bases, with 9 bases between. The CDR3 covers 15 residues. CDR3 region: CASSLELGGYNEQFF. The CDR3 DNA reads as TGTGCCAGCAGCTTAGAGCTCGGAGGCTACAATGAGCAGTTCTTC.

The CDR3 DNA sequence: TGTGCCAGCTCACCTCTCGCGGTAACAGATACGCAGTATTTT. Protein product: CASSPLAVTDTQYF. This chain uses TRBV18 with TRBJ2-3; D is unclear. CDR1 is KGHSH and CDR2 is LQKENI in the germline V gene. The CDR3 covers 14 residues. Trimming cost V 3 bases and J 3 bases, with 10 bases left between them. Based on the CDR3 plus reference TRBV18 and TRBJ2-3, the full variable domain is NAGVMQNPRHLVRRRGQEARLRCSPMKGHSHVYWYRQLPEEGLKFMVYLQKENIIDESGMPKERFSAEFPKEGPSILRIQQVVRGDSAAYFCASSPLAVTDTQYFGPGTRLTVL.